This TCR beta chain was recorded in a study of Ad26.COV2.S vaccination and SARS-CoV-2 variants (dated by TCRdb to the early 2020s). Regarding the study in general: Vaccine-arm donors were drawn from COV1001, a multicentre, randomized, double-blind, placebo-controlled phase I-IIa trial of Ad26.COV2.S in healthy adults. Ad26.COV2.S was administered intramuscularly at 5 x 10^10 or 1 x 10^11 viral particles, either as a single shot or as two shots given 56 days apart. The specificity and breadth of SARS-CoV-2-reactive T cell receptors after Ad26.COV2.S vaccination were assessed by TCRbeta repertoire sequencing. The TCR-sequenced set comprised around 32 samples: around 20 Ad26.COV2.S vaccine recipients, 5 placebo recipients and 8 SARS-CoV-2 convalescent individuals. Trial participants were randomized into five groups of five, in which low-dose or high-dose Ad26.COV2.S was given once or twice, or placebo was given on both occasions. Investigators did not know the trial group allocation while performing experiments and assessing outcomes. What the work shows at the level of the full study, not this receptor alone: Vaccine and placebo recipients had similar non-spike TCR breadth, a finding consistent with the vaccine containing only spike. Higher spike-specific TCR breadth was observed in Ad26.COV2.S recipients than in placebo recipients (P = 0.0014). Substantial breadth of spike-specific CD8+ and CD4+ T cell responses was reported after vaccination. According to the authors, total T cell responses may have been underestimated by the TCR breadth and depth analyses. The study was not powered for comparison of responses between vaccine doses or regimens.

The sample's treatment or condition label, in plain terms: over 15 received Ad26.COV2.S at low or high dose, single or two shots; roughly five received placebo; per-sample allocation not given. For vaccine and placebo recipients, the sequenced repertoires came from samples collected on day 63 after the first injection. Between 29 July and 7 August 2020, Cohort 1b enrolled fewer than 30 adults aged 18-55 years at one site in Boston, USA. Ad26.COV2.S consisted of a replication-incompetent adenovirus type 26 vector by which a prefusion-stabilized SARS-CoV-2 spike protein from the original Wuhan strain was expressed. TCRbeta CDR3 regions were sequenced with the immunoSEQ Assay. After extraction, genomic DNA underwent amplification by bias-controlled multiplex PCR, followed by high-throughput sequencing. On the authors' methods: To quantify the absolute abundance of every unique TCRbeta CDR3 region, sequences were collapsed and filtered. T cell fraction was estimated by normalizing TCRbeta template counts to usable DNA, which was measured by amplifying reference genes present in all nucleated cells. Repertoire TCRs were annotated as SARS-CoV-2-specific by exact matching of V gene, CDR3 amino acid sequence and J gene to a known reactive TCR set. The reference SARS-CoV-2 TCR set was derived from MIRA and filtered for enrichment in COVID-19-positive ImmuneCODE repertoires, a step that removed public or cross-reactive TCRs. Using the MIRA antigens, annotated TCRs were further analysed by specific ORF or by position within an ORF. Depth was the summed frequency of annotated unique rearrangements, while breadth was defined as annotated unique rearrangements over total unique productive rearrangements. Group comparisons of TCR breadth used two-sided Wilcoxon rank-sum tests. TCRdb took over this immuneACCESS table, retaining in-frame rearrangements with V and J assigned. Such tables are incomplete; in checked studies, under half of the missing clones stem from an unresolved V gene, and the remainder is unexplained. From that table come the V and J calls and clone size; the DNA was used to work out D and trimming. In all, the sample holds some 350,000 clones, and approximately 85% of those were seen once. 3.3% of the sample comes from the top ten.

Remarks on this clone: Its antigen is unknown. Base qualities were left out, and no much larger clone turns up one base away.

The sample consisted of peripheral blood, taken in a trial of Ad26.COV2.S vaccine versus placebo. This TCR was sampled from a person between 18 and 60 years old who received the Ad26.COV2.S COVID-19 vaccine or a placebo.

CDR3 loop: CASSQGSGGVTGELFF. The sequenced DNA: TGCGCCAGCAGCCAGGGTAGCGGGGGGGTCACCGGGGAGCTGTTTTTT. The chain couples TRBV10-1 to TRBJ2-2; 11 junctional bases match TRBD2. V and J are trimmed by 6 bases and 4 bases, and the gene matches miss 7 bases of the junction. CDR1 WNHNN and CDR2 SYGVQD were looked up in the germline V gene (reference sequence). Including cysteine and phenylalanine, the CDR3 has 16 amino acids. The sequence is cut down to CDR3 DNA, 48 bases in frame from base 1.